Detailed here is one TCR beta chain. The source of the sample is a study of blood T cell repertoires in COVID-19. The CDR3 totals 13 residues. Trimming shortened V by 5 bases and J by 5 bases, and 10 bases separated the two germline ends. Per the germline V gene, CDR1 is SGHTA and CDR2 is FQGTGA. Assay: immunoSEQ multiplex PCR; the TCRdb copy retains only in-frame clones and omits some. The table has tens of thousands of clones, roughly four fifths seen once. The sample taken for sequencing was peripheral blood. This receptor was identified in a human donor in a cohort sampled during active COVID-19. V is TRBV7-3 and J is TRBJ2-1, with a tentative D call TRBD1 (5 bases). In nucleotides, the CDR3 is TGTGCCAGCAGCAAAGCGACAGACAATGAGCAGTTCTTC. This codes for CASSKATDNEQFF.